These T cell receptor beta chains were read from a single sample in a study of Graves' ophthalmopathy and Graves' hyperthyroidism. TCRdb reanalysed the multiplex PCR reads using MiXCR and keeps one entry per CDR3 protein. Of hundreds of thousands of distinct CDR3 sequences listed, 20% to 25% are singletons. Sequenced: peripheral blood. The source is a woman younger than 35 with stable Graves' hyperthyroidism. Some clones in this sample may be carry-over from other donors' samples. Both conserved end residues are part of each CDR3. A D gene is named only where the DNA matches it firmly. Not every row has a clone size; where given, it reads once, few, many or a size class.

v_gene: TRBV20-1
j_gene: TRBJ1-2
abundance: NA
d_gene: NA
CDR3aa: CSATTVSGYGYTF
CDR3nt: TGCAGTGCCACGACAGTTTCAGGCTATGGCTACACCTTC

v_gene: TRBV9
j_gene: TRBJ2-7
abundance: many
d_gene: TRBD1
CDR3aa: CASSVDRDRGYEQYF
CDR3nt: TGTGCCAGCAGCGTAGACAGGGACAGGGGCTACGAGCAGTACTTC

v_gene: TRBV11-1
j_gene: TRBJ2-7
abundance: many
d_gene: TRBD2
CDR3aa: CASSLGVSSGSTKAYEQYF
CDR3nt: TGTGCCAGCAGCTTAGGTGTTTCTAGCGGGAGTACCAAGGCCTACGAGCAGTACTTC

v_gene: TRBV2
j_gene: TRBJ2-7
abundance: NA
d_gene: NA
CDR3aa: CASSVDVSYEQYF
CDR3nt: TGTGCCAGCAGTGTGGACGTCTCCTACGAGCAGTACTTC

v_gene: TRBV25-1
j_gene: TRBJ2-3
abundance: NA
d_gene: TRBD1
CDR3aa: CASSETGYSTDTQYF
CDR3nt: TGTGCCAGCAGTGAGACAGGGTACAGCACAGATACGCAGTATTTT

v_gene: TRBV19
j_gene: TRBJ2-7
abundance: many
d_gene: TRBD1
CDR3aa: CAGSIVAGQGSYEQYF
CDR3nt: TGTGCCGGTAGTATAGTCGCCGGACAGGGGTCCTACGAGCAGTACTTC

v_gene: TRBV6-5
j_gene: TRBJ1-2
abundance: NA
d_gene: NA
CDR3aa: CASSYSRSQGNGYTF
CDR3nt: TGTGCCAGCAGTTACTCACGTTCCCAGGGGAATGGCTACACCTTC

v_gene: TRBV27
j_gene: TRBJ1-3
abundance: many
d_gene: NA
CDR3aa: CASSLSRTARGAIYF
CDR3nt: TGTGCCAGCAGTTTATCGCGGACGGCGAGGGGCGCCATATATTTT

v_gene: TRBV19
j_gene: TRBJ1-1
abundance: many
d_gene: TRBD1
CDR3aa: CASSRTGWTEAFF
CDR3nt: TGTGCCAGTAGTCGGACAGGATGGACTGAAGCTTTCTTT

v_gene: TRBV2
j_gene: TRBJ1-2
abundance: NA
d_gene: NA
CDR3aa: CASSEMDGYTF
CDR3nt: TGTGCCAGCAGTGAAATGGATGGCTACACCTTC

v_gene: TRBV15
j_gene: TRBJ2-5
abundance: few
d_gene: NA
CDR3aa: CATSSGPQETQYF
CDR3nt: TGTGCCACCAGCTCAGGGCCTCAAGAGACCCAGTACTTC

v_gene: TRBV12-3/TRBV12-4
j_gene: TRBJ2-4
abundance: NA
d_gene: NA
CDR3aa: CASSLGSLAKNIQYF
CDR3nt: TGTGCCAGCAGTTTAGGGTCGCTAGCCAAAAACATTCAGTACTTC

v_gene: TRBV12-3/TRBV12-4
j_gene: TRBJ1-1
abundance: NA
d_gene: NA
CDR3aa: CASSFETGYEAFF
CDR3nt: TGTGCCAGCAGTTTCGAGACAGGCTATGAAGCTTTCTTT

v_gene: TRBV28
j_gene: TRBJ1-6
abundance: many
d_gene: TRBD1
CDR3aa: CASRPQGASYNSPLHF
CDR3nt: TGTGCCAGCAGACCTCAGGGGGCCTCCTATAATTCACCCCTCCACTTT

v_gene: TRBV7-2
j_gene: TRBJ2-2
abundance: many
d_gene: NA
CDR3aa: CASSFSQLNTGELFF
CDR3nt: TGTGCCAGCAGCTTTAGTCAGCTCAACACCGGGGAGCTGTTTTTT

v_gene: TRBV5-1
j_gene: TRBJ1-2
abundance: many
d_gene: NA
CDR3aa: CASSLVGSGYTF
CDR3nt: TGCGCCAGCAGCTTGGTAGGGTCAGGCTACACCTTC

v_gene: TRBV6-1
j_gene: TRBJ2-5
abundance: many
d_gene: TRBD2
CDR3aa: CASGEAREGETQYF
CDR3nt: TGTGCCAGCGGAGAAGCCAGGGAGGGAGAGACCCAGTACTTC

v_gene: TRBV2
j_gene: TRBJ2-6
abundance: many
d_gene: NA
CDR3aa: CASMTGSGANVLTF
CDR3nt: TGTGCCAGCATGACCGGATCTGGGGCCAACGTCCTGACTTTC

v_gene: TRBV20-1
j_gene: TRBJ1-2
abundance: NA
d_gene: NA
CDR3aa: CSPRGVEGYTF
CDR3nt: TGCAGTCCCCGTGGGGTCGAAGGCTACACCTTC

v_gene: TRBV6-5
j_gene: TRBJ2-2
abundance: NA
d_gene: NA
CDR3aa: CASSSLGPGELFF
CDR3nt: TGTGCCAGCAGTTCCCTGGGCCCCGGGGAGCTGTTTTTT

v_gene: TRBV5-1
j_gene: TRBJ2-2
abundance: few
d_gene: NA
CDR3aa: CASSFGGPTGELFF
CDR3nt: TGCGCCAGCAGCTTTGGGGGGCCCACCGGGGAGCTGTTTTTT

v_gene: TRBV6-2/TRBV6-3
j_gene: TRBJ2-4
abundance: many
d_gene: NA
CDR3aa: CASSLLDRKNIQYF
CDR3nt: TGTGCCAGCAGTCTCCTGGACAGAAAAAACATTCAGTACTTC

v_gene: TRBV13
j_gene: TRBJ2-7
abundance: NA
d_gene: TRBD1
CDR3aa: CASNAAGGKAREQYF
CDR3nt: TGTGCCAGCAATGCGGCAGGGGGCAAGGCTAGGGAGCAGTACTTC

v_gene: TRBV28
j_gene: TRBJ1-5
abundance: NA
d_gene: NA
CDR3aa: CASSSARAQHF
CDR3nt: TGTGCCAGCAGTTCCGCTAGGGCCCAGCATTTT

v_gene: TRBV20-1
j_gene: TRBJ1-1
abundance: few
d_gene: TRBD1
CDR3aa: CSARQGAYMNTEAFF
CDR3nt: TGCAGTGCGCGACAGGGGGCCTACATGAACACTGAAGCTTTCTTT

v_gene: TRBV30
j_gene: TRBJ2-7
abundance: many
d_gene: NA
CDR3aa: CAWTLLGPTGQYF
CDR3nt: TGTGCCTGGACCCTCTTGGGGCCAACCGGGCAGTACTTC

v_gene: TRBV7-2
j_gene: TRBJ2-2
abundance: many
d_gene: NA
CDR3aa: CASRLGLLGTGELFF
CDR3nt: TGTGCCAGCAGGCTAGGGTTACTTGGGACCGGGGAGCTGTTTTTT

v_gene: TRBV5-1
j_gene: TRBJ1-3
abundance: many
d_gene: TRBD1
CDR3aa: CASSLETGLGNTIYF
CDR3nt: TGCGCCAGCAGCTTGGAGACAGGGCTTGGAAACACCATATATTTT

v_gene: TRBV27
j_gene: TRBJ2-5
abundance: few
d_gene: NA
CDR3aa: CASSLFGRAQETQYF
CDR3nt: TGTGCCAGCAGTTTATTCGGACGGGCACAAGAGACCCAGTACTTC